Listed here are 22 T cell receptor beta chains from one sample, sequenced in a study of shared clonotypes between healthy human individuals. The data were produced by immunoSEQ multiplex PCR, yet TCRdb's version contains in-frame clones alone and is incomplete. The sample holds around 2,000,000 clones, about 93% seen once. Naive CD8 cells, CD45RO-negative and positively selected for CCR7, excluded terminally differentiated effector memory CD45RA+ cells. Sequencing was performed on naive CD8+ T cells from PBMCs. Receptors originate from a man younger than 30 in good health. Some clones in this sample may be carry-over from other donors' samples.

This clone was recorded only once. This chain joins TRBV27 and TRBJ2-3, with TRBD2 matching over 10 bases. The CDR3 has 13 amino acids. Losses at the gene ends were 6 bases for V and 5 bases for J; bases not matched to a gene: 2. Germline CDR1 MNHEY, CDR2 SMNVEV (reference sequence). CDR3 amino acids: CASSWTSGDTQYF. The CDR3 nucleotides are TGTGCCAGCAGCTGGACTAGCGGAGATACGCAGTATTTT.

This chain connects TRBV11-2 to TRBJ2-3, with TRBD2 matching over 9 bases. The germline CDR1 and CDR2 sequences are SGHAT and FQNNGV. The CDR3 totals 18 residues. The V segment lost 0 bases and the J segment 3 bases; nucleotides outside the gene matches: 10. The CDR3 is CASSLDPWREGGTDTQYF. CDR3 DNA sequence: TGTGCCAGCAGCTTAGACCCATGGCGGGAGGGCGGGACAGATACGCAGTATTTT.

The V gene is TRBV28, the J gene TRBJ2-7; the D gene is possibly TRBD2 (5 bases). CDR1 and CDR2 (germline): MDHEN, SYDVKM. Deletions cut 10 bases from V and 4 bases from J, with 26 bases between. There are 16 residues in the CDR3. CDR3 nucleotides: TGTGCCACCTGTTCGCGGGCCGGTATTATGACTTACGAGCAGTACTTC. Translating it yields CATCSRAGIMTYEQYF.

V gene TRBV7-9 combines with J gene TRBJ2-7, with D tentatively TRBD2 (5 bases). Per the germline V gene, CDR1 is SEHNR and CDR2 is FQNEAQ (reference sequence). Trimming pared 1 base from V and 7 bases from J, leaving 17 bases between. The CDR3 contains 15 residues. The CDR3 nucleotides are TGTGCCAGCAGCTTAGGTAGCATCGAGGGTTGGGAGCAGTACTTC. Protein: CASSLGSIEGWEQYF.

The V call is TRBV5-6, the J call TRBJ2-2; 9 bases map to TRBD1. Germline CDR1 is SGHDT and CDR2 is YYEEEE. Trimming took 4 bases from V and 2 from J; bases not matched to a gene: 6. CDR3 length: 16 residues. CDR3 DNA sequence: TGTGCCAGCAGCCTCCGGGACAGGGTAAACACCGGGGAGCTGTTTTTT. Its translation: CASSLRDRVNTGELFF. The full variable domain, its missing parts supplied by reference TRBV5-6 and TRBJ2-2, is DAGVTQSPTHLIKTRGQQVTLRCSPKSGHDTVSWYQQALGQGPQFIFQYYEEEERQRGNFPDRFSGHQFPNYSSELNVNALLLGDSALYLCASSLRDRVNTGELFFGEGSRLTVL.

V usage is TRBV7-8 and J usage is TRBJ2-1; the match to TRBD1 covers 7 bases. Looked up from germline, CDR1 is SGHVS and CDR2 is FQNEAQ. Unmatched junction bases numbered 3, after V lost 4 bases and J lost 6 bases. CDR3 length: 13 amino acids. The CDR3 bases are TGTGCCAGCAGCTCAGGGGGAGCCAATGAGCAGTTCTTC. Its translation is CASSSGGANEQFF.

This clone was picked up one time. The chain links TRBV13 to TRBJ1-2; weak D call: TRBD1 (5 bases). In germline, CDR1 is PRHDT, CDR2 FYEKMQ (reference sequence). The CDR3 runs 14 residues. Between the trimmed V and J ends, which lost 4 bases and 3 bases, there was a span of 12 bases. CDR3 DNA sequence: TGTGCCAGCAGCTCGGTACCGGGGGACTATGGCTACACCTTC. It codes for CASSSVPGDYGYTF.

DNA of the CDR3: TGTGCCAGCAGTTCACAGGGTTTCTACGAGCAGTACTTC. Translation: CASSSQGFYEQYF. The V gene is TRBV28, the J gene TRBJ2-7; tentatively, D is TRBD1 (6 bases). V was clipped by 4 bases and J by 3 bases, with 10 bases between them. The length of the CDR3 is 13 residues. Germline V gene sequence: CDR1 MDHEN, CDR2 SYDVKM.

This rearrangement joins TRBV11-2 to TRBJ2-7; D gene uncertain. The CDR3 length is 17 residues. Germline loops: CDR1 SGHAT, CDR2 FQNNGV. The V and J ends lost 0 bases and 7 bases respectively, with 22 bases between them. The CDR3 sequence: CASSLDFGLAQSREQYF. The CDR3 coding sequence is TGTGCCAGCAGCTTAGATTTCGGGCTGGCGCAGAGTAGGGAGCAGTACTTC.

This clone turned up a few times. The genes are TRBV7-9 and TRBJ1-1, with D possibly TRBD1 on 5 matching bases. The CDR3 loop spans 16 amino acids. Between the trimmed V and J ends, which lost 7 bases and 2 bases, there was a span of 20 bases. Looked up from germline, CDR1 is SEHNR and CDR2 is FQNEAQ (reference sequence). In DNA form, the CDR3 reads TGTGCCAGCACCGAGGCCGGGGCCCGCTTCAACACTGAAGCTTTCTTT. It encodes CASTEAGARFNTEAFF.

The J gene is TRBJ1-3, the V gene TRBV7-2; D remains ambiguous. The CDR3 extends over 16 amino acids. CDR1 and CDR2 (germline): SGHTA, FQGNSA. The germline V and J ends were trimmed by 2 bases and 4 bases, with 15 bases remaining between them. The CDR3 DNA sequence: TGTGCCAGCAGCTTATATGGTCGGGAAATGGGAAACACCATATATTTT. Protein sequence: CASSLYGREMGNTIYF.

This chain uses TRBV9 with TRBJ2-1, with no clear D. V was clipped by 3 bases and J by 0 bases, with 13 bases between them. Germline V gene lookup returns CDR1 SGDLS and CDR2 YYNGEE. This CDR3 spans 16 amino acids. CDR3 in amino acids: CASSGHLTSSYNEQFF. CDR3 nucleotide sequence: TGTGCCAGCAGCGGCCACTTGACAAGCTCCTACAATGAGCAGTTCTTC.

This chain links TRBV10-3 with TRBJ2-7; TRBD1 matches at 8 bases. Germline CDR1 ENHRY, CDR2 SYGVKD. Trimming cost V 7 bases and J 3 bases; bases outside gene matches: 8. The CDR3 is made up of 14 amino acids. CDR3 loop: CAINKETGDYEQYF. As DNA, the CDR3 is TGTGCCATCAATAAAGAGACAGGGGACTACGAGCAGTACTTC.

In this sample, this clone turned up once. J is TRBJ2-7 and V is TRBV13, with 7 bases matching TRBD1. Losses at the gene ends were 6 bases for V and 5 bases for J; bases not matched to a gene: 10. The CDR3 extends over 14 amino acids. CDR1 is PRHDT, CDR2 FYEKMQ, per germline (reference sequence). Here the CDR3 reads CASSLPGQFDEQYF. CDR3 nucleotide sequence: TGTGCCAGCAGTTTACCGGGACAGTTTGACGAGCAGTACTTC.

The CDR3: CASSKTLSPLHF. CDR3 coding DNA: TGTGCCAGCAGTAAGACGCTCTCACCCCTCCACTTT. V and J are TRBV27 and TRBJ1-6; D is unresolved. CDR1 MNHEY and CDR2 SMNVEV come from the germline V gene (reference sequence). Trimming took 5 bases from V and 10 from J, leaving 9 bases between them. CDR3 length: 12 residues.

This chain connects TRBV5-4 to TRBJ2-4; TRBD1 matches at 7 bases. The CDR3 has 15 residues. Germline lookup yields CDR1 SGHNT and CDR2 YYREEE (reference sequence). The J segment lost 2 bases and the V segment lost 2 bases, leaving 4 bases of the junction unmatched. CDR3 coding DNA: TGTGCCAGCAGCTTCCGACAGGGAACCAAAAACATTCAGTACTTC. Translating gives CASSFRQGTKNIQYF.

The V call is TRBV11-3, the J call TRBJ2-1; no clear D gene. The CDR3 has 15 residues. V was pared by 1 base and J by 4 bases, with 11 bases between. Germline V gene lookup returns CDR1 SGHNT and CDR2 YENEEA. CDR3 region: CASSLGSPKYNEQFF. In DNA, the CDR3 is TGTGCCAGCAGCTTAGGTAGCCCAAAATACAATGAGCAGTTCTTC.

The rearrangement uses TRBV11-2 and TRBJ2-1; D could derive from TRBD1 or TRBD2 (5 bases each). Germline V CDR1 and CDR2: SGHAT, FQNNGV. The CDR3 is 14 residues long. The germline V and J ends were trimmed by 5 bases and 12 bases, with 20 bases remaining between them. The CDR3 bases are TGTGCCAGCAGCCCCGGGACCCCGGTTGGCGGGCAGTTCTTC. Protein product: CASSPGTPVGGQFF.

The chain links TRBV11-2 to TRBJ2-1; the D gene is possibly TRBD2 (5 bases). CDR3 size: 16 residues. Germline V gives CDR1 SGHAT, CDR2 FQNNGV. V was pared by 1 base and J by 3 bases, with 13 bases between. The CDR3 reads CASSLGKEGIYNEQFF. CDR3 bases: TGTGCCAGCAGCTTAGGAAAAGAGGGAATCTACAATGAGCAGTTCTTC.

V and J are TRBV27 and TRBJ2-1; 7 nucleotides align to TRBD1. Germline CDR1 MNHEY, CDR2 SMNVEV (reference sequence). V lost 8 bases to trimming and J lost 9 bases; unmatched junction nucleotides: 19. The CDR3 covers 16 residues. The CDR3 region has the DNA TGTGCCAGCGGACCCCCACAGGGGAATCCCCCTATTGAGCAGTTCTTC. It specifies CASGPPQGNPPIEQFF.

On this clone itself: The sample carries other DNA sequences with the same CDR3. J is TRBJ1-1 and V is TRBV4-3; 10 bases agree with TRBD1. Trimming cost V 4 bases and J 2 bases; bases outside gene matches: 4. Germline V lookup: CDR1 LGHNA, CDR2 YSLEER. The CDR3 totals 15 residues. The CDR3 loop reads CASSLRQGANTEAFF. In nucleotides, the CDR3 is TGCGCCAGCAGCCTCCGACAGGGGGCAAACACTGAAGCTTTCTTT.

The chain joins TRBV11-3 to TRBJ2-1, with D possibly called TRBD1 or TRBD2 (5 bases each). Trimming removed 5 bases at V and 4 bases at J, with 15 bases between. The CDR3 has 15 residues. Germline CDR1 reads SGHNT; CDR2 reads YENEEA. CDR3 sequence reads: CASSPGPKNYNEQFF. Here the CDR3 DNA reads TGTGCCAGCAGCCCGGGACCCAAAAATTACAATGAGCAGTTCTTC. Complete variable domain (other parts from reference TRBV11-3 and TRBJ2-1): EAGVVQSPRYKIIEKKQPVAFWCNPISGHNTLYWYLQNLGQGPELLIRYENEEAVDDSQLPKDRFSAERLKGVDSTLKIQPAELGDSAVYLCASSPGPKNYNEQFFGPGTRLTVL.